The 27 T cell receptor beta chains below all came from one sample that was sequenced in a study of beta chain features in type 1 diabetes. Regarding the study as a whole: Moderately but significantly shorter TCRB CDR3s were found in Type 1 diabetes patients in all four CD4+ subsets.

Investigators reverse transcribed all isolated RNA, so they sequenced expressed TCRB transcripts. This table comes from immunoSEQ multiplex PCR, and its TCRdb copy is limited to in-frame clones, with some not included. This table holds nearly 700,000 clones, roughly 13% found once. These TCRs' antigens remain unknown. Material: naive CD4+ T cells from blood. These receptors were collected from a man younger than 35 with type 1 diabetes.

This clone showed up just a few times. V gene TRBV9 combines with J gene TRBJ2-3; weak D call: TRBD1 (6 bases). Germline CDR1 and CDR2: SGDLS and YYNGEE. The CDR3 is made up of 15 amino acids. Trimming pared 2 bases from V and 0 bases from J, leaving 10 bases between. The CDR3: CASSVQTGSTDTQYF. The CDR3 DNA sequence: TGTGCCAGCAGCGTTCAGACAGGCAGCACAGATACGCAGTATTTT.

CDR3 DNA: TGTGCCAGCTCTCCAGGGGGAAACACTGAAGCTTTCTTT. Its protein is CASSPGGNTEAFF. The chain combines TRBV7-3 with TRBJ1-1; 7 bases align to TRBD1. Germline lookup yields CDR1 SGHTA and CDR2 FQGTGA. The CDR3 runs 13 residues. Losses at the gene ends were 8 bases for V and 2 bases for J; bases not matched to a gene: 5.

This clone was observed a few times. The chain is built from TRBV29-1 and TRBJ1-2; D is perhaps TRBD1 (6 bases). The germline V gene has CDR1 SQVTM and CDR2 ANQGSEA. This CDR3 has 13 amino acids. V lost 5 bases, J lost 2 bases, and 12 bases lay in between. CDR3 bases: TGCAGCGTTCCCGGACAGCTCAACTATGGCTACACCTTC. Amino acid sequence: CSVPGQLNYGYTF.

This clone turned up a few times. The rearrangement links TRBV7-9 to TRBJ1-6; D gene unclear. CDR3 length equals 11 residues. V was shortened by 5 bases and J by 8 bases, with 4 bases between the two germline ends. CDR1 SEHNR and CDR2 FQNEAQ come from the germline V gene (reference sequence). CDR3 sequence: CASSQDSPLHF. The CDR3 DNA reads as TGTGCCAGCAGCCAGGATTCACCCCTCCACTTT.

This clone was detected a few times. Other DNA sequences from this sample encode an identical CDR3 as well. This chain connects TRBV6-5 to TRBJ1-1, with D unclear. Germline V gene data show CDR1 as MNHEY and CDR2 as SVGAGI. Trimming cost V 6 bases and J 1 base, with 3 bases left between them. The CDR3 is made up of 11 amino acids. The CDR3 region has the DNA TGTGCCAGCAGCCGGAACACTGAAGCTTTCTTT. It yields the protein CASSRNTEAFF.

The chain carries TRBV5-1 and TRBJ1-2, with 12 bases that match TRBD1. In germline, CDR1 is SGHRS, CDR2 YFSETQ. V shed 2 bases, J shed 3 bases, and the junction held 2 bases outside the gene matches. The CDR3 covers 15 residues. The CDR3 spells CASSFRDRGHYGYTF. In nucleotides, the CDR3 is TGCGCCAGCAGCTTCCGGGACAGGGGGCACTATGGCTACACCTTC.

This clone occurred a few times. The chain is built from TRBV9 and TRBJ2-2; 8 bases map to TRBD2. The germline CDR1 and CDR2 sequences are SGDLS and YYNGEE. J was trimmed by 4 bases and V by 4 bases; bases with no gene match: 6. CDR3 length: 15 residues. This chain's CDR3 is CASSPRGGGTGELFF. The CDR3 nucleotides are TGTGCCAGCAGCCCACGGGGGGGAGGCACCGGGGAGCTGTTTTTT.

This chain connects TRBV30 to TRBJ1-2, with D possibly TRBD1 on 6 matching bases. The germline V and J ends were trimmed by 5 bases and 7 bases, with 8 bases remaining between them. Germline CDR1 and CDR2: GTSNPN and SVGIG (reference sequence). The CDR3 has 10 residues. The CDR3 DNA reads TGTGCCTGGTACAGGGCTGGCTACACCTTC. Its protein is CAWYRAGYTF. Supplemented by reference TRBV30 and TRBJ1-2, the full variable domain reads SQTIHQWPATLVQPVGSPLSLECTVEGTSNPNLYWYRQAAGRGLQLLFYSVGIGQISSEVPQNLSASRPQDRQFILSSKKLLLSDSGFYLCAWYRAGYTFGSGTRLTVV.

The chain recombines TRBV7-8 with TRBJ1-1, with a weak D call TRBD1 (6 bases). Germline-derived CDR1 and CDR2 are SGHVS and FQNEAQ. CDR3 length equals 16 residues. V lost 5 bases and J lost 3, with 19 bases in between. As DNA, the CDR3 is TGTGCCAGCAGCCCTTATCGGGGGGCCGGGGACACTGAAGCTTTCTTT. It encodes CASSPYRGAGDTEAFF. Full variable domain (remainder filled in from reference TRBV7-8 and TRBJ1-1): GAGVSQSPRYKVAKRGQDVALRCDPISGHVSLFWYQQALGQGPEFLTYFQNEAQLDKSGLPSDRFFAERPEGSVSTLKIQRTQQEDSAVYLCASSPYRGAGDTEAFFGQGTRLTVV.

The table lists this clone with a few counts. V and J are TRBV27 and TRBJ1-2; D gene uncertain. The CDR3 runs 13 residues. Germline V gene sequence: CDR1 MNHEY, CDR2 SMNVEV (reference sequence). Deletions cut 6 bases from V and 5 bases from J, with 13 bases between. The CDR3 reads CASSPRFQYGYTF. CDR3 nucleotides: TGTGCCAGCAGCCCGAGGTTCCAATATGGCTACACCTTC.

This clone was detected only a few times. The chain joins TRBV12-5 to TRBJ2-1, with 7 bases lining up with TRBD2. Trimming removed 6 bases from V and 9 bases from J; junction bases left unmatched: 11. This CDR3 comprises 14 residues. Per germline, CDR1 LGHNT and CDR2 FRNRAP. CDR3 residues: CASGRIGRGGEQFF. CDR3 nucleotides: TGTGCTAGTGGCCGCATAGGGAGGGGAGGTGAGCAGTTCTTC.

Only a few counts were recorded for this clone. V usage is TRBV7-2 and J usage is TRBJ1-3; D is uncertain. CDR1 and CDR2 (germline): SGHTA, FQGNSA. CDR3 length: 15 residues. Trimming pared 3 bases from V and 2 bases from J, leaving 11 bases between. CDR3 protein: CASSFKAEAGNTIYF. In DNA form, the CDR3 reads TGTGCCAGCAGCTTTAAGGCAGAGGCTGGAAACACCATATATTTT.

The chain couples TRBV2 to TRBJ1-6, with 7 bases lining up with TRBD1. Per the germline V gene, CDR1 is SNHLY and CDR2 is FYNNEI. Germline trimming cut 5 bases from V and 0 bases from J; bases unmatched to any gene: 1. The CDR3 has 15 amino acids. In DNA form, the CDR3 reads TGTGCCAGCAGTCGACAGGGCTCCTATAATTCACCCCTCCACTTT. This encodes CASSRQGSYNSPLHF.

CDR3 bases: TGCGCCAGCAGCCCCGGGGTAGGTCCAAGGGGGTACGAGCAGTACTTC. Translation gives CASSPGVGPRGYEQYF. The V gene is TRBV4-1, the J gene TRBJ2-7, with TRBD1 as a possible D gene (6 bases). Germline CDR1 reads MGHRA; CDR2 reads YSYEKL. CDR3 size: 16 residues. V lost 4 bases, J lost 4 bases, and 20 bases lay in between.

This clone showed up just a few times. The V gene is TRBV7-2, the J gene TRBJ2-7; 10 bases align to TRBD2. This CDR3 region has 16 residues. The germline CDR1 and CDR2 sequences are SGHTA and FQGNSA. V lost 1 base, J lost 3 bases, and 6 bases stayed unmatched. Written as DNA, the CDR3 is TGTGCCAGCAGCTTAGTTGTAGCGGGGGGATTCTACGAGCAGTACTTC. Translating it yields CASSLVVAGGFYEQYF.

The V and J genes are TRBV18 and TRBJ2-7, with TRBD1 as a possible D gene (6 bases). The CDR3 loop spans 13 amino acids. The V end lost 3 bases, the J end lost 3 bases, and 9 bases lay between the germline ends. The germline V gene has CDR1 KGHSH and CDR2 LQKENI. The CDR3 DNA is TGTGCCAGCTCACCCGGACAGATCTACGAGCAGTACTTC. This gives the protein CASSPGQIYEQYF.

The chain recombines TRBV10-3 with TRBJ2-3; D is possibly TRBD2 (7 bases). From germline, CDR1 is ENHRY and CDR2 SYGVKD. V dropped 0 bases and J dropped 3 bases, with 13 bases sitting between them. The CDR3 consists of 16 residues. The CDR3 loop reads CAISESLRGGTDTQYF. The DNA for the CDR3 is TGTGCCATCAGTGAGTCACTCAGGGGAGGGACAGATACGCAGTATTTT.

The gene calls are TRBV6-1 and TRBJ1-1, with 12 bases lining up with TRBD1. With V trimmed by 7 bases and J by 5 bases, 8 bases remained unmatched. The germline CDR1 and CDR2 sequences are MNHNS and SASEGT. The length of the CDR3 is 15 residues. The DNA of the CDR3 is TGTGCCAGCACCCCGGGACAGGGGGCGCGTACTGAAGCTTTCTTT. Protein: CASTPGQGARTEAFF.

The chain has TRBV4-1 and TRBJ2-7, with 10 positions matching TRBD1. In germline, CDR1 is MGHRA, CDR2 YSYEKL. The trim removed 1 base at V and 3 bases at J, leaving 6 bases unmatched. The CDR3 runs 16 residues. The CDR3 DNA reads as TGCGCCAGCAGCCAAGCGCAAGGACAGGGGGGCTACGAGCAGTACTTC. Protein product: CASSQAQGQGGYEQYF.

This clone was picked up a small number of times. The CDR3 DNA is TGTGCCAGTAGTCCTCGGACTAGCGGGTACGAGCAGTACTTC. Protein product: CASSPRTSGYEQYF. The chain uses TRBV19 and TRBJ2-7; TRBD2 aligns across 11 bases. The CDR3 length is 14 residues. Germline V CDR1 and CDR2: LNHDA, SQIVND (reference sequence). After removal of 5 bases from V and 4 bases from J, the junction contained 4 bases not matched to a gene.

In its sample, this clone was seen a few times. The CDR3, as DNA: TGTGCCAGCAGTGATAATCGTAGCCCTGGAAACACCATATATTTT. Its protein is CASSDNRSPGNTIYF. The chain combines TRBV25-1 with TRBJ1-3, with no clear D. V lost 3 bases and J 2 bases, leaving 11 bases between the germline ends. The V gene's germline CDR1 is MGHDK and CDR2 SYGVNS. The CDR3 loop spans 15 amino acids.

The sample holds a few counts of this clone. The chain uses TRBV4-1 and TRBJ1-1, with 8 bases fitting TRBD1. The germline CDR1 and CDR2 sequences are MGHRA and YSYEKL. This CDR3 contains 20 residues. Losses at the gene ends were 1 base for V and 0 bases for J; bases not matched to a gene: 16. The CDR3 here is CASSQVPPGQVILLNTEAFF. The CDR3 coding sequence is TGCGCCAGCAGCCAAGTCCCCCCGGGACAGGTAATCCTTCTGAACACTGAAGCTTTCTTT.

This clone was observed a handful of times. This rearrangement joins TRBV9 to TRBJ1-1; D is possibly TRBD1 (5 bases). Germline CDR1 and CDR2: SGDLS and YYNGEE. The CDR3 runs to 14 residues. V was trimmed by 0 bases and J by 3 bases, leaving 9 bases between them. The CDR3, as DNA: TGTGCCAGCAGCGTAGATCAGGGATACACTGAAGCTTTCTTT. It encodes CASSVDQGYTEAFF.

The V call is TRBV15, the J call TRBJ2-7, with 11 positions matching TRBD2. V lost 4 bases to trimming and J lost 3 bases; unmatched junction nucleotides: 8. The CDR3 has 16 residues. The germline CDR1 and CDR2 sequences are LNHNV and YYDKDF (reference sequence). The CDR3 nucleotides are TGTGCCACCAGCATTCCCTCTAGCGGGGGGCACTACGAGCAGTACTTC. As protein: CATSIPSSGGHYEQYF.

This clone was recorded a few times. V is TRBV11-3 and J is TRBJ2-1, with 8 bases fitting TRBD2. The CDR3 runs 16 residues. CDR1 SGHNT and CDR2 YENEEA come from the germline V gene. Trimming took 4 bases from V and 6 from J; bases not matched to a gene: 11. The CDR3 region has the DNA TGTGCCAGCAGCTCCCCGGGGGGGCGACCGGGCAATGAGCAGTTCTTC. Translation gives CASSSPGGRPGNEQFF.

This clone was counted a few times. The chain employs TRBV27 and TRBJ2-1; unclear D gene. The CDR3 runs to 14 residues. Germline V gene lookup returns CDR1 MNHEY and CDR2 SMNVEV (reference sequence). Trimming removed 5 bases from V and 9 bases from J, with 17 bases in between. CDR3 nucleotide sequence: TGTGCCAGCAGTCCCCGCCTTAGAGATGGTGAGCAGTTCTTC. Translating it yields CASSPRLRDGEQFF.

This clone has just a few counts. The CDR3 here is CASSDELKDYTDTQYF. CDR3 coding DNA: TGTGCCAGCAGTGATGAACTGAAGGACTACACAGATACGCAGTATTTT. The chain is built from TRBV25-1 and TRBJ2-3; TRBD2 is a possible D gene (6 bases). Germline CDR1 reads MGHDK; CDR2 reads SYGVNS. Trimming removed 3 bases from V and 2 bases from J, with 15 bases in between. CDR3 length equals 16 residues.